Each of the 20 T cell receptor beta chains below was sequenced from the same sample in a study of cytomegalovirus exposure and HLA in healthy donors. It was with 60 Vbeta and 13 Jbeta primers that the PCR ran. TCRdb's table, derived via immunoSEQ multiplex PCR, lists solely in-frame clones and lacks some. The profile shows approximately 160,000 clones, roughly four fifths of them singletons. The sample was PBMCs. The receptor set was obtained from a woman in her thirties or forties in good health and CMV-seronegative.

This clone was seen once. V usage is TRBV25-1 and J usage is TRBJ2-3; 11 bases align to TRBD1. Germline CDR1 MGHDK, CDR2 SYGVNS. The CDR3 is 16 residues long. With V trimmed by 6 bases and J by 3 bases, 8 bases remained unmatched. In nucleotides, the CDR3 is TGTGCCAGCAGCGCCCCTGGACAGGGGGCTACAGATACGCAGTATTTT. Translated, it gives CASSAPGQGATDTQYF.

The rearrangement links TRBV10-3 to TRBJ2-5; 7 bases map to TRBD2. This CDR3 has 16 amino acids. Germline V gives CDR1 ENHRY, CDR2 SYGVKD. J gave up 1 base and V 2 bases, and 7 bases lay outside the gene matches. The CDR3 protein is CAISEQWLAVQETQYF. CDR3 nucleotide sequence: TGTGCCATCAGTGAGCAGTGGCTAGCGGTCCAAGAGACCCAGTACTTC.

The chain has TRBV4-2 and TRBJ1-1, with 9 bases identical to TRBD1. CDR1 is LGHNA, CDR2 YNFKEQ, per germline. This CDR3 contains 16 residues. V lost 3 bases and J lost 5; bases outside the gene matches: 10. CDR3 residues: CASSQYVGQGGTEAFF. CDR3 bases: TGTGCCAGCAGCCAGTACGTGGGACAGGGCGGTACTGAAGCTTTCTTT.

The rearrangement joins TRBV5-1 to TRBJ2-2, with 14 bases matching TRBD2. V was pared by 3 bases and J by 5 bases, with 9 bases of the junction left unmatched. Germline V gives CDR1 SGHRS, CDR2 YFSETQ. This CDR3 contains 18 residues. CDR3 protein: CASSWGLAGAQGTGELFF. Here the CDR3 DNA reads TGCGCCAGCAGCTGGGGACTAGCGGGAGCTCAAGGGACCGGGGAGCTGTTTTTT.

This rearrangement joins TRBV10-3 to TRBJ2-3, with 9 bases identical to TRBD1. Per germline, CDR1 ENHRY and CDR2 SYGVKD. Trimming removed 4 bases from V and 3 bases from J; junction bases left unmatched: 5. This CDR3 is built from 15 residues. CDR3 sequence: CAISGTGDSTDTQYF. CDR3 nucleotide sequence: TGTGCCATCAGTGGGACAGGGGATAGTACAGATACGCAGTATTTT.

The V and J genes are TRBV30 and TRBJ1-5, with TRBD1 identical over 7 bases. The length of the CDR3 is 13 residues. The V gene's germline CDR1 is GTSNPN and CDR2 SVGIG (reference sequence). V lost 2 bases and J lost 5; bases outside the gene matches: 3. The CDR3 loop is CAWSLQGYQPQHF. CDR3 coding DNA: TGTGCCTGGAGTCTACAGGGGTATCAGCCCCAGCATTTT. The entire variable domain, with the rest obtained from reference TRBV30 and TRBJ1-5, is as follows: SQTIHQWPATLVQPVGSPLSLECTVEGTSNPNLYWYRQAAGRGLQLLFYSVGIGQISSEVPQNLSASRPQDRQFILSSKKLLLSDSGFYLCAWSLQGYQPQHFGDGTRLSIL.

The genes are TRBV9 and TRBJ2-2; maybe TRBD2 (6 bases). CDR1 is SGDLS and CDR2 is YYNGEE in the germline V gene. Trimming cost V 5 bases and J 4 bases, with 9 bases left between them. The CDR3 contains 13 residues. CDR3 in amino acids: CASRAGLTGELFF. As DNA, the CDR3 is TGTGCCAGCAGGGCGGGACTCACCGGGGAGCTGTTTTTT.

CDR3 sequence: CAIREGQGLNTEAFF. For the CDR3, the DNA is TGTGCCATCAGAGAAGGACAGGGGTTAAACACTGAAGCTTTCTTT. The chain carries TRBV10-3 and TRBJ1-1; 9 nucleotides line up with TRBD1. V was clipped by 6 bases and J by 2 bases; unmatched bases: 7. The V gene's germline CDR1 is ENHRY and CDR2 SYGVKD. This CDR3 is built from 15 residues.

V usage is TRBV6-4 and J usage is TRBJ1-1, with 7 bases lining up with TRBD1. Trimming at V came to 4 bases and at J to 1 base, leaving 3 bases not matched to a gene. Germline assignment: CDR1 MRHNA and CDR2 SNTAGT. The CDR3 consists of 14 residues. The CDR3 sequence: CASSVSGGNTEAFF. The CDR3 DNA sequence: TGTGCCAGCAGTGTGTCAGGGGGGAACACTGAAGCTTTCTTT.

The chain combines TRBV10-3 with TRBJ2-2, with D possibly matching TRBD2 (5 bases). This CDR3 spans 15 amino acids. Trimming cost V 6 bases and J 4 bases, with 15 bases left between them. Germline lookup yields CDR1 ENHRY and CDR2 SYGVKD. CDR3 residues: CAIRTSIGVTGELFF. The CDR3, as DNA: TGTGCCATCAGGACGAGTATCGGGGTCACCGGGGAGCTGTTTTTT.

The gene calls are TRBV5-6 and TRBJ2-5, with TRBD2 matching over 7 bases. The V gene's germline CDR1 is SGHDT and CDR2 YYEEEE. V trimming: 3 bases; J trimming: 2 bases; junction bases outside the gene matches: 4. This CDR3 is 14 amino acids long. CDR3 sequence (DNA): TGTGCCAGCAGCTCGTGGGGGGGTCAAGAGACCCAGTACTTC. Its protein product is CASSSWGGQETQYF.

Comments on this clone: Other DNA sequences from this sample encode an identical CDR3 as well. The rearrangement uses TRBV18 and TRBJ2-3, with D hard to call. CDR1 is KGHSH, CDR2 LQKENI, per germline. The length of the CDR3 is 11 residues. V was trimmed by 3 bases and J by 4 bases, leaving 2 bases between them. CDR3 loop: CASSPADTQYF. CDR3 DNA: TGTGCCAGCTCACCCGCAGATACGCAGTATTTT.

The chain has TRBV7-8 and TRBJ1-2; D uncertain. The V end lost 6 bases, the J end lost 8 bases, and 16 bases lay between the germline ends. Germline CDR1 reads SGHVS; CDR2 reads FQNEAQ. CDR3 length: 13 amino acids. CDR3 residues: CASSMRGVWGYTF. The CDR3 DNA reads TGTGCCAGCAGTATGCGAGGTGTGTGGGGCTACACCTTC.

V is TRBV9 and J is TRBJ2-7; 10 positions agree with TRBD2. CDR1 SGDLS and CDR2 YYNGEE come from the germline V gene. With V trimmed by 4 bases and J by 5 bases, 9 bases remained unmatched. This CDR3 is built from 15 residues. The CDR3 spells CASSPGLALADEQYF. The CDR3 DNA sequence: TGTGCCAGCAGCCCGGGACTAGCGCTAGCCGACGAGCAGTACTTC. Full variable domain (missing parts from reference TRBV9 and TRBJ2-7): DSGVTQTPKHLITATGQRVTLRCSPRSGDLSVYWYQQSLDQGLQFLIQYYNGEERAKGNILERFSAQQFPDLHSELNLSSLELGDSALYFCASSPGLALADEQYFGPGTRLTVT.

This clone was seen more than once but under ten times. The chain has TRBV13 and TRBJ1-3, with unresolved D. This CDR3 has 16 residues. Between the trimmed V and J ends, which lost 0 bases and 6 bases, there was a span of 15 bases. Germline values: CDR1 PRHDT, CDR2 FYEKMQ (reference sequence). DNA of the CDR3: TGTGCCAGCAGCTTAGGGCCGCCGGGAATAGAAAACACCATATATTTT. It codes for CASSLGPPGIENTIYF.

The chain couples TRBV28 to TRBJ2-1, with D perhaps TRBD1 (7 bases). Germline assignment: CDR1 MDHEN and CDR2 SYDVKM. V was shortened by 4 bases and J by 1 base, with 8 bases between the two germline ends. There are 14 residues in the CDR3. CDR3 in DNA: TGTGCCAGCAGTTCAGGGGGGTCCTACAATGAGCAGTTCTTC. This codes for CASSSGGSYNEQFF.

The chain has TRBV10-3 and TRBJ1-1, with TRBD1 matching 7 bases. The V segment lost 3 bases and the J segment 11 bases; nucleotides outside the gene matches: 9. The CDR3 length is 13 residues. Germline V CDR1 and CDR2: ENHRY, SYGVKD. The CDR3 coding sequence is TGTGCCATCAGTGATGAGGGGCAGGGGGAGGCTTTCTTT. Amino acid sequence: CAISDEGQGEAFF.

The chain uses TRBV7-8 and TRBJ2-1; D is perhaps TRBD1 (5 bases). Germline V gives CDR1 SGHVS, CDR2 FQNEAQ. Trimming removed 4 bases at V and 5 bases at J, with 15 bases between. This CDR3 is 15 amino acids long. The CDR3 DNA reads TGTGCCAGCAGCTCAAAAACGACAGCCCACAATGAGCAGTTCTTC. Translating gives CASSSKTTAHNEQFF.

This chain joins TRBV13 and TRBJ2-3; TRBD2 matches 9 bases. This CDR3 has 16 amino acids. J was trimmed by 3 bases and V by 5 bases; bases with no gene match: 9. CDR1 PRHDT and CDR2 FYEKMQ come from the germline V gene (reference sequence). For the CDR3, the DNA is TGTGCCAGCAGCGATCGCAGCGGGAGGAGGACAGATACGCAGTATTTT. It codes for CASSDRSGRRTDTQYF.

The chain joins TRBV2 to TRBJ1-2; maybe TRBD1 (6 bases). CDR1 is SNHLY and CDR2 is FYNNEI in the germline V gene. Trimming shortened V by 5 bases and J by 2 bases, and 9 bases separated the two germline ends. The CDR3 is made up of 13 amino acids. The CDR3 DNA reads TGTGCCAGCAGTCCGCAGGGGAACTATGGCTACACCTTC. As protein: CASSPQGNYGYTF.